These 25 T cell receptor beta chains were sequenced from one sample in a study of blood T cell repertoires in COVID-19. Only in-frame clones appear in the TCRdb table, and some are missing; sequencing was by immunoSEQ multiplex PCR. The table includes 84,000 or so clones, about 83% detected once. Sequenced material: peripheral blood. The receptors derive from a man aged 70 or older with COVID-19, enrolled during active disease.

This clone appeared a single time. This rearrangement joins TRBV7-2 to TRBJ2-2; 8 bases align to TRBD1. Per germline, CDR1 SGHTA and CDR2 FQGNSA. The CDR3 totals 15 residues. V lost 5 bases, J lost 7 bases, and 9 bases stayed unmatched. The CDR3 coding sequence is TGTGCCAGCAGCCGGCAGGGGGCGCAGGACGGGGAGCTGTTTTTT. It specifies CASSRQGAQDGELFF.

This CDR3 reads CASSPAYSTGAGGYTF. Written as DNA, the CDR3 is TGTGCCAGCAGTCCCGCCTACTCGACAGGGGCAGGGGGCTACACCTTC. J is TRBJ1-2 and V is TRBV27, with 8 bases lining up with TRBD1. V was clipped by 5 bases and J by 8 bases; unmatched bases: 16. The CDR3 has 16 residues. Germline V gene data show CDR1 as MNHEY and CDR2 as SMNVEV (reference sequence).

The chain uses TRBV29-1 and TRBJ1-1; D not resolved. Germline V gene lookup returns CDR1 SQVTM and CDR2 ANQGSEA. The CDR3 contains 12 residues. Trimming left V 5 bases short and J 2 bases short, with 9 bases between. CDR3 amino acids: CSVPGSNTEAFF. The CDR3 region has the DNA TGCAGCGTTCCGGGATCAAACACTGAAGCTTTCTTT.

In this sample, this clone turned up a few times. The rearrangement uses TRBV5-1 and TRBJ2-2, with D possibly TRBD2 on 6 matching bases. Germline CDR1 reads SGHRS; CDR2 reads YFSETQ. The CDR3 spans 16 residues. V lost 1 base and J lost 5, with 15 bases in between. The CDR3 here is CASSLRTRAGTGELFF. As DNA, the CDR3 is TGCGCCAGCAGCTTGCGGACCCGGGCGGGAACCGGGGAGCTGTTTTTT.

V is TRBV4-2 and J is TRBJ2-7; 11 bases map to TRBD2. The CDR3 runs to 16 residues. V dropped 0 bases and J dropped 4; count of bases not matched to a gene: 5. CDR1 and CDR2 from the germline V gene are LGHNA and YNFKEQ. The CDR3 protein is CASSQEGGTSGYEQYF. The CDR3 nucleotides are TGTGCCAGCAGCCAAGAAGGTGGGACTAGCGGATACGAGCAGTACTTC.

The chain has TRBV7-8 and TRBJ2-2; D gene uncertain. The V gene's germline CDR1 is SGHVS and CDR2 FQNEAQ. The CDR3 runs 16 residues. The V end was cut by 0 bases, the J end by 6 bases, with 14 bases between. The CDR3 DNA reads as TGTGCCAGCAGCTTAGCGGGTAGCCGCCGGGCCGGGGAGCTGTTTTTT. Translating gives CASSLAGSRRAGELFF.

The chain carries TRBV14 and TRBJ1-4; 7 nucleotides align to TRBD1. V gave up 2 bases and J gave up 4 bases; unmatched junction bases: 10. This CDR3 is built from 17 residues. Germline V gene sequence: CDR1 SGHDN, CDR2 FVKESK. The CDR3 DNA reads as TGTGCCAGCAGCCAACGAAGAGGGGCAGGGGGTAATGAAAAACTGTTTTTT. Protein: CASSQRRGAGGNEKLFF.

This clone was seen more than once but under ten times. The chain links TRBV7-2 to TRBJ1-2; 8 nucleotides line up with TRBD1. V dropped 5 bases and J dropped 4; count of bases not matched to a gene: 6. There are 14 residues in the CDR3. Looked up from germline, CDR1 is SGHTA and CDR2 is FQGNSA. CDR3 DNA: TGTGCCAGCAGCCGTAATACAGGGGGCTATGGCTACACCTTC. Translation gives CASSRNTGGYGYTF. Using reference TRBV7-2 and TRBJ1-2 for the parts outside the CDR3, the full variable domain is GAGVSQSPSNKVTEKGKDVELRCDPISGHTALYWYRQSLGQGLEFLIYFQGNSAPDKSGLPSDRFSAERTGGSVSTLTIQRTQQEDSAVYLCASSRNTGGYGYTFGSGTRLTVV.

The chain joins TRBV19 to TRBJ1-2, with D possibly TRBD1 on 5 matching bases. The CDR3 spans 12 residues. The V end was cut by 6 bases, the J end by 4 bases, with 9 bases between. Germline CDR1 LNHDA, CDR2 SQIVND (reference sequence). The CDR3 nucleotides are TGTGCCAGTAGATGGGGGGTCTATGGCTACACCTTC. Protein product: CASRWGVYGYTF.

The J gene is TRBJ1-1, the V gene TRBV6-2 or TRBV6-3; D might be TRBD1 (5 bases). The germline V and J ends were trimmed by 2 bases and 1 base, with 17 bases remaining between them. Germline CDR1 is MNHEY and CDR2 is SVGEGT. CDR3 length: 17 residues. CDR3 in DNA: TGTGCCAGCAGTTACGCAGGGTTTCGGGTTGGGAACACTGAAGCTTTCTTT. This sequence encodes CASSYAGFRVGNTEAFF.

The chain links TRBV14 to TRBJ2-3; no clear D gene. V shed 0 bases and J shed 2 bases, with 9 bases lying between them. The germline gives CDR1 SGHDN, CDR2 FVKESK. The CDR3 runs to 15 residues. The CDR3 sequence: CASSQEYTHTDTQYF. The CDR3 nucleotides read TGTGCCAGCAGCCAAGAATATACTCACACAGATACGCAGTATTTT.

V is TRBV2 and J is TRBJ2-2; TRBD2 aligns across 10 bases. V shed 8 bases and J 2 bases; nucleotides not matched to a gene: 5. The CDR3 consists of 15 residues. Germline assignment: CDR1 SNHLY and CDR2 FYNNEI. CDR3 DNA sequence: TGTGCCAGCGAGAGACTAGCGGGTAACACCGGGGAGCTGTTTTTT. Protein product: CASERLAGNTGELFF.

The rearrangement links TRBV30 to TRBJ1-3; D may be TRBD1 (6 bases). This CDR3 is built from 17 residues. Trimming removed 3 bases from V and 3 bases from J, with 21 bases in between. Germline CDR1 is GTSNPN and CDR2 is SVGIG (reference sequence). The CDR3 loop is CAWSHISGTMNGNTIYF. The CDR3 DNA reads as TGTGCCTGGAGCCATATTTCCGGGACAATGAATGGAAACACCATATATTTT.

The V and J genes are TRBV20-1 and TRBJ2-3; D remains ambiguous. This CDR3 spans 10 amino acids. The germline V gene encodes CDR1 DFQATT and CDR2 SNEGSKA (reference sequence). V was cut by 6 bases and J by 3 bases, with 4 bases left in between. This chain's CDR3 is CSAMTDTQYF. DNA for the CDR3: TGCAGTGCCATGACAGATACGCAGTATTTT.

The chain carries TRBV30 and TRBJ2-7; 8 bases line up with TRBD2. The germline V gene encodes CDR1 GTSNPN and CDR2 SVGIG (reference sequence). The CDR3 has 20 amino acids. Trimming at V came to 3 bases and at J to 0 bases, leaving 22 bases not matched to a gene. CDR3 protein: CAWRDGRYREGQRSSYEQYF. For the CDR3, the DNA is TGTGCCTGGAGAGACGGACGGTATCGGGAGGGCCAAAGGAGCTCCTACGAGCAGTACTTC.

The chain has TRBV14 and TRBJ1-2, with TRBD1 matching 9 bases. Unmatched junction bases numbered 6, after V lost 4 bases and J lost 3 bases. The CDR3 is made up of 15 amino acids. Looked up from germline, CDR1 is SGHDN and CDR2 is FVKESK. DNA for the CDR3: TGTGCCAGCAGCCCCAAGGGGACAGGGTACTATGGCTACACCTTC. The encoded protein is CASSPKGTGYYGYTF.

The chain recombines TRBV7-2 with TRBJ1-1; the D is unclear. The germline V gene has CDR1 SGHTA and CDR2 FQGNSA. This CDR3 is built from 13 residues. The V and J ends lost 1 base and 1 base respectively, with 4 bases between them. CDR3 loop: CASSLEANTEAFF. Here the CDR3 DNA reads TGTGCCAGCAGCTTAGAAGCGAACACTGAAGCTTTCTTT. The full variable domain, in which reference TRBV7-2 and TRBJ1-1 provide the parts outside the CDR3, is GAGVSQSPSNKVTEKGKDVELRCDPISGHTALYWYRQSLGQGLEFLIYFQGNSAPDKSGLPSDRFSAERTGGSVSTLTIQRTQQEDSAVYLCASSLEANTEAFFGQGTRLTVV.

This sequence joins TRBV11-2 and TRBJ2-7, with 10 bases matching TRBD1. Trimming cost V 3 bases and J 0 bases; bases outside gene matches: 8. The CDR3 is 17 residues long. The germline V gene encodes CDR1 SGHAT and CDR2 FQNNGV. CDR3 sequence (DNA): TGTGCCAGCAGCTTGGCGACAGGGGGCCTAAGCTCCTACGAGCAGTACTTC. Its protein product is CASSLATGGLSSYEQYF.

This chain joins TRBV15 and TRBJ1-2; 8 bases map to TRBD1. The CDR3 sequence is 14 residues long. CDR1 and CDR2 (germline): LNHNV, YYDKDF (reference sequence). With V trimmed by 5 bases and J by 1 base, 3 bases remained unmatched. In DNA, the CDR3 is TGTGCCACCAGCGGGGACAGGAATAACTATGGCTACACCTTC. It encodes CATSGDRNNYGYTF.

This clone was seen a handful of times. The chain links TRBV9 to TRBJ1-5; 7 bases agree with TRBD1. Germline lookup yields CDR1 SGDLS and CDR2 YYNGEE. The CDR3 runs to 15 residues. V dropped 0 bases and J dropped 7; count of bases not matched to a gene: 7. DNA for the CDR3: TGTGCCAGCAGCGTAGGTGAGGGGGCAGGGCAGCCCCAGCATTTT. It translates to CASSVGEGAGQPQHF.

The chain has TRBV19 and TRBJ2-1; weak D call: TRBD2 (5 bases). V dropped 7 bases and J dropped 5 bases, with 15 bases sitting between them. Germline CDR1 and CDR2: LNHDA and SQIVND (reference sequence). The CDR3 is 14 residues long. The DNA for the CDR3 is TGTGCCAGTACTAGGACTTCTTCTCACAATGAGCAGTTCTTC. This translates into CASTRTSSHNEQFF.

This clone has only a few counts. This sequence joins TRBV4-3 and TRBJ1-3, with D unclear. There are 15 residues in the CDR3. CDR1 and CDR2 (germline): LGHNA, YSLEER. Trimming removed 3 bases from V and 4 bases from J, with 13 bases in between. This chain's CDR3 is CASSQETVPGNTIYF. For the CDR3, the DNA is TGCGCCAGCAGCCAGGAGACCGTTCCGGGAAACACCATATATTTT.

In this sample, this clone turned up once. The chain links TRBV7-6 to TRBJ2-2; TRBD2 agrees at 8 bases. Germline V gene lookup returns CDR1 SGHVS and CDR2 FNYEAQ. V trimming: 5 bases; J trimming: 0 bases; junction bases outside the gene matches: 5. The CDR3 is 16 amino acids. The CDR3 DNA reads TGTGCCAGCAGCCCGGTAGCGGGACCGAACACCGGGGAGCTGTTTTTT. Amino acid sequence: CASSPVAGPNTGELFF.

The genes are TRBV6-6 and TRBJ1-5; 7 bases line up with TRBD1. V lost 5 bases to trimming and J lost 5 bases; unmatched junction nucleotides: 9. This CDR3 is built from 15 residues. CDR1 is MNHNY, CDR2 SVGAGI, per germline (reference sequence). The CDR3, as DNA: TGTGCCAGCAGTCACAGGGGTCAAGTTTATCAGCCCCAGCATTTT. Protein sequence: CASSHRGQVYQPQHF.

The J gene is TRBJ1-5, the V gene TRBV10-3; D call uncertain. The germline V and J ends were trimmed by 4 bases and 1 base, with 11 bases remaining between them. CDR3 length equals 15 residues. CDR1 is ENHRY and CDR2 is SYGVKD in the germline V gene. CDR3 in DNA: TGTGCCATCAGTGTAGGTGGAGCGAGCAATCAGCCCCAGCATTTT. It encodes CAISVGGASNQPQHF.